The 27 T cell receptor beta chains given below trace back to one sample, sequenced in a study of regulatory T cells in long-lasting Graves disease. Time point here: newly diagnosed GD, antithyroid drugs for less than 3 months. There was RNA extracted from PBMCs, and the TCR library was made from it. With iRepertoire HTBI primers and Arm-PCR of CDR3 regions, TCR beta libraries were built. MiXCR, run by TCRdb on the multiplex PCR reads, gives a single entry per CDR3 protein. The repertoire includes roughly 610,000 distinct CDR3 sequences, 15% to 20% of them detected once, and 9.5% to 15% sits in the top ten. The data were also submitted as part of a second study, on T cells in Graves' hyperthyroidism and ophthalmopathy.

The material was peripheral blood mononuclear cells (PBMCs), obtained at new diagnosis, from a patient treated with antithyroid drugs. These receptors were obtained from a man aged 18 to 29 with Graves disease.

This clonotype was picked up a small number of times. CDR3 protein: CSARSGESSNQPQHF. CDR3 nucleotide sequence: TGCAGTGCTAGGTCTGGGGAGAGCAGCAATCAGCCCCAGCATTTT. The chain joins TRBV20-1 to TRBJ1-5; D gene uncertain. Germline V gene sequence: CDR1 DFQATT, CDR2 SNEGSKA (reference sequence). V shed 3 bases and J shed 1 base, with 13 bases lying between them. The CDR3 length is 15 residues.

The CDR3 nucleotides are TGTGCCAGCAGCGTAGAGGGTAGCGGGGGATTCATGTATTTT. As protein: CASSVEGSGGFMYF. The V gene is TRBV9, the J gene TRBJ2-3, with TRBD2 identical over 9 bases. V was clipped by 0 bases and J by 14 bases; unmatched bases: 10. CDR3 length equals 14 residues. Germline V gene lookup returns CDR1 SGDLS and CDR2 YYNGEE.

This clonotype was recorded many times. The V call is TRBV11-1, the J call TRBJ2-7, with D uncertain. This CDR3 comprises 13 residues. Germline CDR1 SGHAT, CDR2 FQDESV (reference sequence). The germline V and J ends were trimmed by 3 bases and 4 bases, with 10 bases remaining between them. The CDR3 sequence is CASSFGRMYEQYF. The DNA for the CDR3 is TGTGCCAGCAGCTTCGGACGGATGTACGAGCAGTACTTC.

The chain carries TRBV6-2 or TRBV6-3 and TRBJ2-1; a possible D gene is TRBD1 (6 bases). Germline CDR1 and CDR2: MNHEY and SVGEGT. This CDR3 contains 15 residues. Deletions cut 2 bases from V and 5 bases from J, with 13 bases between. The CDR3 region is CASSYGGGGHNEQFF. CDR3 nucleotide sequence: TGTGCCAGCAGTTACGGGGGCGGCGGCCACAATGAGCAGTTCTTC.

This clonotype was observed a few times. The chain joins TRBV7-9 to TRBJ2-7; 10 nucleotides align to TRBD1. Unmatched junction bases numbered 9, after V lost 5 bases and J lost 5 bases. The length of the CDR3 is 15 residues. Per the germline V gene, CDR1 is SEHNR and CDR2 is FQNEAQ (reference sequence). The CDR3, as DNA: TGTGCCAGCAGCCGGCCTAGACAGGGGGCCGACGAGCAGTACTTC. Translating gives CASSRPRQGADEQYF.

The chain couples TRBV20-1 to TRBJ2-3; D remains ambiguous. This CDR3 region has 14 residues. Looked up from germline, CDR1 is DFQATT and CDR2 is SNEGSKA (reference sequence). V was pared by 6 bases and J by 5 bases, with 18 bases between. The CDR3 sequence: CSATDPPVGDTQYF. CDR3 DNA sequence: TGCAGTGCGACGGACCCCCCGGTAGGAGATACGCAGTATTTT.

This clonotype came up a few times. The rearrangement joins TRBV5-4 to TRBJ1-4; no reliable D call. CDR3 length: 13 amino acids. The ends were cut back, 3 bases at V and 5 bases at J, with 8 bases in the middle. CDR1 is SGHNT, CDR2 YYREEE, per germline (reference sequence). CDR3 bases: TGTGCCAGCAGCTCTACGGTAAATGAAAAACTGTTTTTT. Its translation is CASSSTVNEKLFF.

This clonotype was recorded a few times. J is TRBJ1-2 and V is TRBV7-8; D is uncertain. The V gene lost 5 bases and the J gene lost 6 bases, with 19 bases spanning the gap. CDR3 length equals 15 residues. Germline CDR1 is SGHVS and CDR2 is FQNEAQ. CDR3 in amino acids: CASSPQRGEKDGYTF. In DNA form, the CDR3 reads TGTGCCAGCAGCCCCCAGCGCGGGGAAAAGGATGGCTACACCTTC.

This clonotype turned up a few times. The rearrangement joins TRBV20-1 to TRBJ1-4; no reliable D call. Germline loops: CDR1 DFQATT, CDR2 SNEGSKA (reference sequence). The CDR3 runs to 14 residues. CDR3 protein: CSAREGSTNEKLFF. In DNA, the CDR3 is TGCAGCGCGCGTGAGGGATCAACTAATGAAAAACTGTTTTTT.

Ten or more counts support this clonotype. The CDR3 region is CASSPYRLSGQGLAGRAGEYF. The CDR3 coding sequence is TGTGCCAGCAGCCCCTACCGCCTGTCGGGACAGGGACTAGCGGGCAGAGCCGGAGAGTATTTT. V gene TRBV7-8 combines with J gene TRBJ2-3, with 12 bases matching TRBD2. Germline lookup yields CDR1 SGHVS and CDR2 FQNEAQ. CDR3 size: 21 residues. V dropped 5 bases and J dropped 13; count of bases not matched to a gene: 31.

This clonotype was recorded at least ten times. The chain carries TRBV28 and TRBJ2-5; 7 bases are shared with TRBD2. J gave up 5 bases and V 7 bases, and 10 bases lay outside the gene matches. Germline V lookup: CDR1 MDHEN, CDR2 SYDVKM. The CDR3 contains 14 residues. The CDR3 region is CASIGAGEGETQYF. In DNA form, the CDR3 reads TGTGCCAGCATCGGGGCGGGAGAAGGGGAGACCCAGTACTTC.

This clonotype was seen repeatedly, ten times or more. This rearrangement joins TRBV6-5 to TRBJ2-2, with TRBD2 as a possible D gene (6 bases). The CDR3 is made up of 16 amino acids. Germline V CDR1 and CDR2: MNHEY, SVGAGI. Trimming removed 3 bases at V and 1 base at J, with 12 bases between. The CDR3 sequence: CASSYRRGVNTGELFF. The CDR3 region has the DNA TGTGCCAGCAGTTATCGGCGGGGCGTGAACACCGGGGAGCTGTTTTTT.

The chain combines TRBV20-1 with TRBJ2-7; 9 nucleotides line up with TRBD2. The trim removed 1 base at V and 1 base at J, leaving 2 bases unmatched. Germline V gene lookup returns CDR1 DFQATT and CDR2 SNEGSKA (reference sequence). The CDR3 sequence is 14 residues long. CDR3 protein: CSARGTSESYEQYF. The CDR3 bases are TGCAGTGCTAGAGGGACTAGCGAATCCTACGAGCAGTACTTC.

This chain uses TRBV7-9 with TRBJ1-1; the match to TRBD1 covers 9 bases. The CDR3 has 15 amino acids. J was trimmed by 2 bases and V by 5 bases; bases with no gene match: 6. Germline-derived CDR1 and CDR2 are SEHNR and FQNEAQ (reference sequence). As DNA, the CDR3 is TGTGCCAGCAGCGAGCCGGGACAGGGAAACACTGAAGCTTTCTTT. This sequence encodes CASSEPGQGNTEAFF.

This clonotype was seen ten or more times. The junction and the germline gene differ at one end; a read error may be behind it. The chain joins TRBV20-1 to TRBJ2-7, with 12 bases fitting TRBD2. The CDR3 consists of 12 residues. Germline CDR1 and CDR2: DFQATT and SNEGSKA (reference sequence). The CDR3 protein is CSAGSSGRASDF. For the CDR3, the DNA is TGCAGTGCTGGCTCTAGCGGGAGGGCCTCGGACTTC.

This clonotype appeared a few times. The rearrangement joins TRBV5-1 to TRBJ2-5, with 8 positions matching TRBD2. The CDR3 sequence is 15 residues long. With V trimmed by 1 base and J by 2 bases, 4 bases remained unmatched. Germline V lookup: CDR1 SGHRS, CDR2 YFSETQ. CDR3 region: CASSLRAGAQETQYF. The DNA for the CDR3 is TGCGCCAGCAGCTTGCGAGCGGGAGCTCAAGAGACCCAGTACTTC.

This clonotype occurred a few times. The V gene is TRBV12-3 or TRBV12-4, the J gene TRBJ2-3, with 8 bases matching TRBD2. CDR3 length: 15 residues. The V gene end was trimmed by 4 bases and the J gene end by 4 bases; junction bases not matched to a gene: 7. CDR3 sequence reads: CASSSGLVGADTQYF. CDR3 sequence (DNA): TGTGCCAGCAGTTCGGGACTAGTTGGGGCAGATACGCAGTATTTT.

Many counts were recorded for this clonotype. V is TRBV20-1 and J is TRBJ1-1; possible D gene TRBD1, 5 bases. The CDR3 sequence is 14 residues long. Germline V gene lookup returns CDR1 DFQATT and CDR2 SNEGSKA (reference sequence). Trimming stripped 0 bases from V and 1 base from J, with 9 bases between. The CDR3 loop is CSARDPGGNTEAFF. CDR3 coding DNA: TGCAGTGCTAGAGATCCCGGGGGGAACACTGAAGCTTTCTTT.

This clonotype appeared many times. The V call is TRBV10-3, the J call TRBJ2-1; 12 bases are a match to TRBD2. The V gene end was trimmed by 3 bases and the J gene end by 4 bases; junction bases not matched to a gene: 4. Germline-derived CDR1 and CDR2 are ENHRY and SYGVKD. The CDR3 is 16 residues long. The chain's CDR3 is CAISDLTSGGYNEQFF. CDR3 nucleotides: TGTGCCATCAGTGACCTGACTAGCGGGGGATACAATGAGCAGTTCTTC.

The CDR3 sequence is CASSFWADGNGYTF. Written as DNA, the CDR3 is TGTGCCAGCAGTTTTTGGGCAGACGGAAACGGCTACACCTTC. J is TRBJ1-2 and V is TRBV28; D gene unclear. Germline CDR1 MDHEN, CDR2 SYDVKM. The CDR3 sequence is 14 residues long. V was trimmed by 3 bases and J by 8 bases, leaving 16 bases between them.

This CDR3 is CASNDGQMNTEAFF. In DNA, the CDR3 is TGTGCCAGCAACGATGGACAGATGAACACTGAAGCTTTCTTT. The chain combines TRBV2 with TRBJ1-1, with D perhaps TRBD1 (6 bases). Germline CDR1 reads SNHLY; CDR2 reads FYNNEI. The V gene lost 7 bases and the J gene lost 0 bases, with 12 bases spanning the gap. The CDR3 contains 14 residues.

The chain is built from TRBV2 and TRBJ2-3; 9 nucleotides align to TRBD2. The CDR3 has 16 residues. V lost 2 bases to trimming and J lost 5 bases; unmatched junction nucleotides: 8. Germline CDR1 SNHLY, CDR2 FYNNEI. DNA for the CDR3: TGTGCCAGCAGTGAACGGAGCGGGAGGCCCGAAGATACGCAGTATTTT. Its protein is CASSERSGRPEDTQYF.

The chain recombines TRBV7-9 with TRBJ1-3; D ambiguous. The CDR3 sequence is 17 residues long. The ends were cut back, 5 bases at V and 4 bases at J, with 21 bases in the middle. Germline V lookup: CDR1 SEHNR, CDR2 FQNEAQ (reference sequence). This CDR3 is CASSPDGSIYGGNTIYF. CDR3 nucleotides: TGTGCCAGCAGCCCGGATGGATCCATATACGGCGGAAACACCATATATTTT. Variable domain in full (rest from reference TRBV7-9 and TRBJ1-3): DTGVSQNPRHKITKRGQNVTFRCDPISEHNRLYWYRQTLGQGPEFLTYFQNEAQLEKSRLLSDRFSAERPKGSFSTLEIQRTEQGDSAMYLCASSPDGSIYGGNTIYFGEGSWLTVV.

This clonotype has at least ten counts. V usage is TRBV27 and J usage is TRBJ2-3; D is ambiguous. In germline, CDR1 is MNHEY, CDR2 SMNVEV (reference sequence). The CDR3 length is 13 residues. Trimming cost V 3 bases and J 15 bases, with 19 bases left between them. The CDR3 nucleotides are TGTGCCAGCAGTTTCACAAAAGGACCCGGGCTATATTTT. Encoded protein: CASSFTKGPGLYF.

The chain has TRBV2 and TRBJ2-3; D remains unclear. This CDR3 has 14 residues. Germline assignment: CDR1 SNHLY and CDR2 FYNNEI. V was trimmed by 3 bases and J by 6 bases, leaving 13 bases between them. The CDR3 DNA follows: TGTGCCAGCAGTGAGCCTGGTGGGGTCGATACGCAGTATTTT. Protein sequence: CASSEPGGVDTQYF.

The chain has TRBV27 and TRBJ2-7; the match to TRBD1 covers 9 bases. The germline CDR1 and CDR2 sequences are MNHEY and SMNVEV (reference sequence). The CDR3 sequence is 20 residues long. V dropped 1 base and J dropped 3; count of bases not matched to a gene: 19. CDR3 sequence (DNA): TGTGCCAGCAGTTTATTAGACGCGACAGGGGGGGGTGGGGGGTACTACGAGCAGTACTTC. This codes for CASSLLDATGGGGGYYEQYF.

V usage is TRBV30 and J usage is TRBJ1-4; D is possibly TRBD1 (5 bases). Germline CDR1 GTSNPN, CDR2 SVGIG (reference sequence). V lost 2 bases and J 8 bases, leaving 18 bases between the germline ends. CDR3 length equals 15 residues. CDR3 protein: CAWSLKATVYEKLFF. The CDR3, as DNA: TGTGCCTGGAGTCTTAAGGCGACAGTTTACGAAAAACTGTTTTTT.